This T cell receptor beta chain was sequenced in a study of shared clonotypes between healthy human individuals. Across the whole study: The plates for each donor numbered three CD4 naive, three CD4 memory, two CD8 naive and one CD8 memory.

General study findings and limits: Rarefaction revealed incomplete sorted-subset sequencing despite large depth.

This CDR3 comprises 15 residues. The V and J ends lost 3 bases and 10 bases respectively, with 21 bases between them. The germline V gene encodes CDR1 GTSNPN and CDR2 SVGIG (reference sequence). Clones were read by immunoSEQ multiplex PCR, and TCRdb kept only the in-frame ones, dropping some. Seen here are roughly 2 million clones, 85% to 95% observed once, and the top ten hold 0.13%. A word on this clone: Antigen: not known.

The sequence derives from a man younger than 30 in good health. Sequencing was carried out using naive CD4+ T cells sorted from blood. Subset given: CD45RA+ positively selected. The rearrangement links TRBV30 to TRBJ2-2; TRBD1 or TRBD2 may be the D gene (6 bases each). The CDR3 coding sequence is TGTGCCTGGAGCCCAGACAGAGGGGGGTTAGAGGAGCTGTTTTTT. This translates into CAWSPDRGGLEELFF.